This TCR beta chain was sequenced during a study of blood T cell repertoires in COVID-19. V was clipped by 2 bases and J by 11 bases, with 16 bases between them. This CDR3 region has 14 residues. The germline gives CDR1 LNHNV, CDR2 YYDKDF (reference sequence). Libraries were prepared by immunoSEQ multiplex PCR; TCRdb keeps only in-frame clonotypes and omits some of them. The repertoire includes about 330,000 clones, roughly 87% of them detected once, and roughly 1% sits in the top ten. V gene TRBV15 combines with J gene TRBJ1-5, with D possibly matching TRBD1 (6 bases). Material: PBMCs or T cells enriched from blood (not recorded which). The sequence was collected from a woman between 25 and 40 years old who had recovered from COVID-19. The CDR3 nucleotides are TGTGCCACCAGCAGACAGAGGGGGGGAGGAGCCCAGCATTTT. Translating gives CATSRQRGGGAQHF.